Listed below are T cell receptor beta chains from one sample, sequenced in a study of post-analysis software for immune sequencing data. TCRdb recomputed calls from the PCR reads with MiXCR, one row per CDR3 protein. Counted here are 380,000 or so distinct CDR3 sequences, around a third occurring once; the ten biggest clones make up roughly an eighth. The sample consisted of blood. These receptors were taken from a girl aged 10 to 17 with multiple sclerosis. Each CDR3 is given with its conserved first and last residue.

>TRBJ2-5|16|TRBV29-1
CSVSYLQGVGQETQYF
>TRBJ2-7|13|TRBV6-5
CASESGGSYEQYF
>TRBJ1-5|14|TRBV12-3/TRBV12-4
CASRKGAGEGPQHF
>TRBJ1-5|13|TRBV5-1
CASSLRTGEPQHF
>TRBJ2-7|16|TRBV4-3
CASSQSITGKPDEQYF
>TRBJ2-5|16|TRBV7-9
CASSLAQRGSQETQYF
>TRBJ2-5|14|TRBV4-1
CASSHLGTGETQYF
>TRBJ2-2|17|TRBV6-6
CASSYGQRFANTGELFF
>TRBJ1-1|14|TRBV7-9
CASSLDPPNTEAFF
>TRBJ2-1|12|TRBV15
CATSPVGGEQFF
>TRBJ2-3|15|TRBV5-1
CASSKAGKATDTQYF
>TRBJ2-3|14|TRBV5-8
CASSFGVATDTQYF
>TRBJ2-7|15|TRBV7-6
CASSLDGQVNYEQYF
>TRBJ1-1|17|TRBV12-3/TRBV12-4
CASSSTLPGQSDTEAFF
>TRBJ2-3|16|TRBV12-3/TRBV12-4
CASSSGLGSHSDTQYF
>NA|13|TRBV7-2
CASKGRVAETQYF
>TRBJ2-3|16|TRBV12-3/TRBV12-4
CASSLRPERITDTQYF
>TRBJ1-2|14|TRBV2
CASSEGTGDYGYTF
>TRBJ2-5|15|TRBV7-3
CASSLQGGVGETQYF
>TRBJ2-1|13|TRBV12-3/TRBV12-4
CASNFRRNNEQFF
>TRBJ1-2|14|TRBV4-1
CASSQTTGLGGYTF
>TRBJ2-4|13|TRBV20-1
CSARSGGENIQYF
>TRBJ2-1|20|TRBV12-3/TRBV12-4
CASSLFTLTKANLSYNEQFF
>TRBJ1-2|14|TRBV3-1
CASRRGTGNYGYTF
>TRBJ2-3|14|TRBV11-2
CASSLDVITDTQYF
>TRBJ1-2|16|TRBV7-9
CASSPIGREANYGYTF
>TRBJ2-1|16|TRBV25-1
CASSEAPTGFYNEQFF
>TRBJ2-7|15|TRBV12-3/TRBV12-4
CASSSPGGRKDEQYF
>TRBJ1-6|14|TRBV11-2
CASSGGQVLTPLHF
>TRBJ1-5|14|TRBV12-3/TRBV12-4
CASILFGSNQPQHF
>TRBJ2-7|13|TRBV29-1
CSVRSVASYEQYF
>TRBJ1-2|18|TRBV28
CASSWTWGQGRGSYGYTF
>TRBJ2-7|15|TRBV7-3
CASSFSGGGPYEQYF
>TRBJ2-7|15|TRBV5-1
CASSLEVNPSYEQYF
>TRBJ2-7|13|TRBV6-5
CASSVGQGGEQYF
>TRBJ2-7|13|TRBV27
CASSQTGIYEQYF
>TRBJ2-5|20|TRBV4-2
CASSQDSPSGGAMRGETQYF
>TRBJ2-7|13|TRBV6-5
CASSQSGVYEQYF
>NA|15|TRBV7-3
CASSLRPDSYNEQYF
>TRBJ1-1|16|TRBV2
CASAFRDGGGNTEAFF
>TRBJ2-5|15|TRBV5-8
CASTPGDTKGETQYF
>TRBJ2-4|14|TRBV12-3/TRBV12-4
CASSFSGVGHIQYF
>TRBJ1-6|17|TRBV6-1
CASSVLRAGHGNSPLHF
>TRBJ2-1|17|TRBV6-2/TRBV6-3
CASSYPGPLAYYNEQFF
>TRBJ2-2|14|TRBV9
CASSALANTGELFF
>TRBJ2-7|15|TRBV7-6
CASSPGTGGGYEQYF
>TRBJ2-3|12|TRBV7-9
CASSLWFDTQYF
>TRBJ2-7|13|TRBV7-9
CASSLGGDHEQYF